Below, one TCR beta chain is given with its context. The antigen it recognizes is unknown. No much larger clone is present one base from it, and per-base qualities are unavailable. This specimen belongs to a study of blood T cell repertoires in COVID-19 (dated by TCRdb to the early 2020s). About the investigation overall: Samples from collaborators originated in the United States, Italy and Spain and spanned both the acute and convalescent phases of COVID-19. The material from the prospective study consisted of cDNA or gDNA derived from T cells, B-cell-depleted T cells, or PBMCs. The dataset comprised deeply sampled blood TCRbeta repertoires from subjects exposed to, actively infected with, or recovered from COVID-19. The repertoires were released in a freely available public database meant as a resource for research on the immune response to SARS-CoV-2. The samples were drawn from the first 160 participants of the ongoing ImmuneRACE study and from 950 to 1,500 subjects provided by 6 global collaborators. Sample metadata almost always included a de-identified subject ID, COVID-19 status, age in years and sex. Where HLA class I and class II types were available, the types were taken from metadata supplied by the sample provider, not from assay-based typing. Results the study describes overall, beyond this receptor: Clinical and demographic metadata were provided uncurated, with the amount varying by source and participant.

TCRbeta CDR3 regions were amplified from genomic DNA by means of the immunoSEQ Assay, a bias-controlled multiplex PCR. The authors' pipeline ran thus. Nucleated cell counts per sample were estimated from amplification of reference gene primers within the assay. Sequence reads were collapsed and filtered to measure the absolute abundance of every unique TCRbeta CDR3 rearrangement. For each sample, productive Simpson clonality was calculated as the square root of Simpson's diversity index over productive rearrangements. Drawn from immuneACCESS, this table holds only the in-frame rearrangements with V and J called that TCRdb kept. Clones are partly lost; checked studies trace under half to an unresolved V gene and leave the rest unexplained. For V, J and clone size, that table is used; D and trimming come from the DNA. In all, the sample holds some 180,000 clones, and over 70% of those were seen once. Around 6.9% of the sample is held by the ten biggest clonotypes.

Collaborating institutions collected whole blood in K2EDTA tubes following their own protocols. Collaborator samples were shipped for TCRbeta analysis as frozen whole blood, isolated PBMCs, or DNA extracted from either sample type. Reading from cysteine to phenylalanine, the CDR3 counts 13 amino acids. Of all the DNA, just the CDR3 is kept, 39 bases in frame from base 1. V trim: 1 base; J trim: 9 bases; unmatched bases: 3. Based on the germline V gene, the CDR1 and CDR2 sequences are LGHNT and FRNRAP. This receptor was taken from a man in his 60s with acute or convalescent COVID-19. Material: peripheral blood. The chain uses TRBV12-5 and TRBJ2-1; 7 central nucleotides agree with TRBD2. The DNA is TGTGCTAGTGGTTTGGCCCAGCGGGGTGAGCAGTTCTTC. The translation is CASGLAQRGEQFF.